This T cell receptor beta chain was documented in a study of beta chain features in type 1 diabetes. Study-level background: Summed over all samples, the examined sorted cells came to 95 million to 120 million.

Expressed TCRB transcripts were sequenced because the isolated RNA had all been reverse transcribed beforehand. Some clones are missing from TCRdb's copy, which holds only in-frame ones; the method was immunoSEQ multiplex PCR. The sample records under 200,000 clones, just over 8% being singletons. The V gene end was trimmed by 1 base and the J gene end by 6 bases; junction bases not matched to a gene: 8. In germline, CDR1 is LNHDA, CDR2 SQIVND (reference sequence). The CDR3 covers 16 residues. Study-level results: Patients' naive, central memory and Treg TCRB repertoires seemed closer to one another than those of healthy donors. Type 1 diabetes patients showed a moderate but significant shortening of TCRB CDR3s in all four CD4+ subsets. Sequencing used cDNA, and cells with high TCR expression could therefore be over-represented.

This clone was observed a handful of times. Its cognate antigen is unknown. A CD45RO/CCR7/CD25/CD127/CD95/CD27 panel sorted naive, central memory, regulatory and stem cell-like memory CD4+ cells. The V call is TRBV19, the J call TRBJ1-5; 8 nucleotides agree with TRBD1. This receptor was obtained from a woman aged 18-35 years with type 1 diabetes. The sample consisted of central memory CD4+ T cells from blood. The CDR3 protein is CASSIGGQGVGQPQHF. The CDR3 bases are TGTGCCAGTAGTATAGGAGGACAGGGCGTCGGTCAGCCCCAGCATTTT. Looking up the rest from reference TRBV19 and TRBJ1-5 gives the full variable domain: DGGITQSPKYLFRKEGQNVTLSCEQNLNHDAMYWYRQDPGQGLRLIYYSQIVNDFQKGDIAEGYSVSREKKESFPLTVTSAQKNPTAFYLCASSIGGQGVGQPQHFGDGTRLSIL.